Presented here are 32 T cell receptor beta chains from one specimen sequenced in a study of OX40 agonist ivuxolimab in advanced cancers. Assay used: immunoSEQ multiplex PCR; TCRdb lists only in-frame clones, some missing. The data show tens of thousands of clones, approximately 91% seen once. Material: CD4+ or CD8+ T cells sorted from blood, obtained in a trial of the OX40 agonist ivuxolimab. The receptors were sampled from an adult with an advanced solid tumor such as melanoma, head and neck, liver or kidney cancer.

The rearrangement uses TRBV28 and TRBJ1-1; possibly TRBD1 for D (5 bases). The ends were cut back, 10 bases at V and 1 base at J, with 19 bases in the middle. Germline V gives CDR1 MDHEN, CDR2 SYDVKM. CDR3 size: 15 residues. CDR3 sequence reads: CATTIGPGQNTEAFF. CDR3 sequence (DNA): TGTGCCACCACCATAGGGCCAGGGCAGAACACTGAAGCTTTCTTT.

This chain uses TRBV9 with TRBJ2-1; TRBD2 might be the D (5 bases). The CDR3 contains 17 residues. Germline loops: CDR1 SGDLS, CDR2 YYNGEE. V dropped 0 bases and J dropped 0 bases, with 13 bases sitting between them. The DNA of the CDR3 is TGTGCCAGCAGCGTAGCTGAGGGAGCGAGCTCCTACAATGAGCAGTTCTTC. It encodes CASSVAEGASSYNEQFF. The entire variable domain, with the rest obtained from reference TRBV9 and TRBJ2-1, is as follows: DSGVTQTPKHLITATGQRVTLRCSPRSGDLSVYWYQQSLDQGLQFLIQYYNGEERAKGNILERFSAQQFPDLHSELNLSSLELGDSALYFCASSVAEGASSYNEQFFGPGTRLTVL.

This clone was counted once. In nucleotides, the CDR3 is TGTGCCAGCAGCCTACCAGGTGGTCAGGGTGGATACGAGCAGTACTTC. Its protein is CASSLPGGQGGYEQYF. The chain carries TRBV7-9 and TRBJ2-7; weak D call: TRBD1 (5 bases). Germline-derived CDR1 and CDR2 are SEHNR and FQNEAQ (reference sequence). V was pared by 5 bases and J by 4 bases, with 21 bases between. CDR3 size: 16 residues.

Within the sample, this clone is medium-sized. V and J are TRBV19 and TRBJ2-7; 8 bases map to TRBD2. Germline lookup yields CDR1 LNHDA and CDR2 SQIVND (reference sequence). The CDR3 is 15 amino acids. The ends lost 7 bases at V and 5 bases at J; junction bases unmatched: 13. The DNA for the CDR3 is TGTGCCAGTACCCATGGGGCCAGCGGGGGCAACGAGCAGTACTTC. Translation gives CASTHGASGGNEQYF.

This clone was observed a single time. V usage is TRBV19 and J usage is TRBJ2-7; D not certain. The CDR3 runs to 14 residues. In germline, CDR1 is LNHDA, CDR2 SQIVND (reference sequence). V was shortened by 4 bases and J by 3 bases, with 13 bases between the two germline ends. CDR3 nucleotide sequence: TGTGCCAGTAGTAATCGACCCAGTGACTACGAGCAGTACTTC. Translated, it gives CASSNRPSDYEQYF. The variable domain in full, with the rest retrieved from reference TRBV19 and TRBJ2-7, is DGGITQSPKYLFRKEGQNVTLSCEQNLNHDAMYWYRQDPGQGLRLIYYSQIVNDFQKGDIAEGYSVSREKKESFPLTVTSAQKNPTAFYLCASSNRPSDYEQYFGPGTRLTVT.

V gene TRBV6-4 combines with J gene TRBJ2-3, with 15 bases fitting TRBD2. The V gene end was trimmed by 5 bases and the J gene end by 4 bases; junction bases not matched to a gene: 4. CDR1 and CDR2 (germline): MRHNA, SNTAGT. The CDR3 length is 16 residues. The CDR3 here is CASSLGLAGGPDTQYF. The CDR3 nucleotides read TGTGCCAGCAGTCTAGGACTAGCGGGAGGGCCAGATACGCAGTATTTT.

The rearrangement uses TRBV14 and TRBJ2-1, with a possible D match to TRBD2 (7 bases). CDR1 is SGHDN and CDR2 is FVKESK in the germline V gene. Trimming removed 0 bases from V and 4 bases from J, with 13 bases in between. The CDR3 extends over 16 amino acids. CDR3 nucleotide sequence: TGTGCCAGCAGCCAAGATCGGGGGGCAAGATACAATGAGCAGTTCTTC. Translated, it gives CASSQDRGARYNEQFF.

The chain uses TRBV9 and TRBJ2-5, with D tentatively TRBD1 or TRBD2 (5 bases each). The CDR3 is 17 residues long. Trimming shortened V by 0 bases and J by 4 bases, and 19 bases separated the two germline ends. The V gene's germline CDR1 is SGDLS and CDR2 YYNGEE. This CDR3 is CASSVAGREGEGETQYF. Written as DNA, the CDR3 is TGTGCCAGCAGCGTAGCGGGAAGGGAAGGGGAAGGAGAGACCCAGTACTTC. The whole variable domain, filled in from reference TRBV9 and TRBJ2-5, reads DSGVTQTPKHLITATGQRVTLRCSPRSGDLSVYWYQQSLDQGLQFLIQYYNGEERAKGNILERFSAQQFPDLHSELNLSSLELGDSALYFCASSVAGREGEGETQYFGPGTRLLVL.

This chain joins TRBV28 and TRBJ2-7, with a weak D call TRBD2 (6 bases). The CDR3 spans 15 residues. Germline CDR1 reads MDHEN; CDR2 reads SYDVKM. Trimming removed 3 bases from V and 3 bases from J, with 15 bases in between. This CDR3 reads CASSFGGKAGYEQYF. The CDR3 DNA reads TGTGCCAGCAGTTTCGGCGGGAAGGCCGGCTACGAGCAGTACTTC.

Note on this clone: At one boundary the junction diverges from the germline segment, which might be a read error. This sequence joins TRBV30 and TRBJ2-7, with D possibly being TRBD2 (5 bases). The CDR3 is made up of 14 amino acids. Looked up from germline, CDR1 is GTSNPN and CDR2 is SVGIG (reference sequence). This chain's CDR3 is CAWSEGTGSHEQYF. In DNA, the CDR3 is TGTGCCTGGAGCGAGGGTACCGGCTCCCACGAGCAGTACTTC.

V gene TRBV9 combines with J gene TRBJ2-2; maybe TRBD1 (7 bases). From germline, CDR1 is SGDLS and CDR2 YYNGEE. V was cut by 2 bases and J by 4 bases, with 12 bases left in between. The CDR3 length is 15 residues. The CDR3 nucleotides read TGTGCCAGCAGCGTGTCCAGGGGGGTCACCGGGGAGCTGTTTTTT. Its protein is CASSVSRGVTGELFF. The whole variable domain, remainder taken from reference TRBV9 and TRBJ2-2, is DSGVTQTPKHLITATGQRVTLRCSPRSGDLSVYWYQQSLDQGLQFLIQYYNGEERAKGNILERFSAQQFPDLHSELNLSSLELGDSALYFCASSVSRGVTGELFFGEGSRLTVL.

The CDR3 is CASSPMTGTGVYEQYF. As DNA, the CDR3 is TGTGCCAGCAGCCCGATGACCGGGACAGGGGTCTACGAGCAGTACTTC. The chain combines TRBV5-8 with TRBJ2-7; TRBD1 matches at 10 bases. Germline CDR1 reads SGHTS; CDR2 reads YDEGEE. V lost 4 bases and J lost 3; bases outside the gene matches: 10. The CDR3 totals 16 residues.

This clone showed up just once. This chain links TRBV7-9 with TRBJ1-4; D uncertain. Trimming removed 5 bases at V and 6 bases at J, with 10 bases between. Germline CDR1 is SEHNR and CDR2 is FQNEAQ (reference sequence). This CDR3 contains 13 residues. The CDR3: CASSPNRDEKLFF. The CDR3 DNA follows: TGTGCCAGCAGCCCCAATAGGGATGAAAAACTGTTTTTT.

The DNA of the CDR3 is TGCGCCAGCAGTAGGGAGACAGGGGGCGCTTTCGGCGGGGAGCTGTTTTTT. Translated: CASSRETGGAFGGELFF. This chain connects TRBV10-1 to TRBJ2-2; 10 bases fit TRBD1. The trim removed 5 bases at V and 7 bases at J, leaving 13 bases unmatched. The length of the CDR3 is 17 residues. Germline CDR1 reads WNHNN; CDR2 reads SYGVQD (reference sequence).

CDR3 amino acids: CASSLVLGGLHEQFF. Written as DNA, the CDR3 is TGTGCCAGCAGCTTAGTGCTGGGGGGGCTCCATGAGCAGTTCTTC. V gene TRBV13 combines with J gene TRBJ2-1; D may be TRBD2 (7 bases). Trimming left V 1 base short and J 8 bases short, with 15 bases between. The CDR3 covers 15 residues. Germline V gene lookup returns CDR1 PRHDT and CDR2 FYEKMQ (reference sequence).

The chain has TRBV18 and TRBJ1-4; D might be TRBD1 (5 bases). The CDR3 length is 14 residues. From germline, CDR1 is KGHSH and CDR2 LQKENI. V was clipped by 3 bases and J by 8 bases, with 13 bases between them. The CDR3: CASSPGGNREKLFF. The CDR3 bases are TGTGCCAGCTCACCCGGGGGAAATAGGGAAAAACTGTTTTTT.

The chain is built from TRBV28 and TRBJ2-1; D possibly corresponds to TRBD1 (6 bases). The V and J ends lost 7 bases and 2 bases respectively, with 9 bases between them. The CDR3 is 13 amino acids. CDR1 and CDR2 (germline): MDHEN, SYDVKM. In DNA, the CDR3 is TGTGCCAGCAACAGGGCCACCTACAATGAGCAGTTCTTC. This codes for CASNRATYNEQFF.

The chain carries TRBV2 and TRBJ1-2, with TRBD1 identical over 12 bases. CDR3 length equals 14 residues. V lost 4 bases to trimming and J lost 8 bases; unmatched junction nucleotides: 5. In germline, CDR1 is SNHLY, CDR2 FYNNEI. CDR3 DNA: TGTGCCAGCAGTGCTCGGGGACAGGGGGCCGGCTACACCTTC. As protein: CASSARGQGAGYTF.

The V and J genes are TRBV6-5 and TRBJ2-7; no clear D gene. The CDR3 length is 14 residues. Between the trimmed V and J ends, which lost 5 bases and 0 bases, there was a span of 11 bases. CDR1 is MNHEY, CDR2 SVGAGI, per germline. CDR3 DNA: TGTGCCAGCAGTAGGGCCGCAAGCTCCTACGAGCAGTACTTC. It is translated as CASSRAASSYEQYF.

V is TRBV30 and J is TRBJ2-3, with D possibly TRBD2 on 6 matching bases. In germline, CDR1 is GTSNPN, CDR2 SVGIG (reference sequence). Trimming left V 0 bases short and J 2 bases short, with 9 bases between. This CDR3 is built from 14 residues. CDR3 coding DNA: TGTGCCTGGAGTGTCGGGGGAGCCACAGATACGCAGTATTTT. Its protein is CAWSVGGATDTQYF.

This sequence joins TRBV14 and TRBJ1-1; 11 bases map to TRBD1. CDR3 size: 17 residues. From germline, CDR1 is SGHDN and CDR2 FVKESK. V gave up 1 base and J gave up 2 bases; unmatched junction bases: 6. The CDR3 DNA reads TGTGCCAGCAGCCAAGCCCGGACAGGGGGCCCTAACACTGAAGCTTTCTTT. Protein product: CASSQARTGGPNTEAFF.

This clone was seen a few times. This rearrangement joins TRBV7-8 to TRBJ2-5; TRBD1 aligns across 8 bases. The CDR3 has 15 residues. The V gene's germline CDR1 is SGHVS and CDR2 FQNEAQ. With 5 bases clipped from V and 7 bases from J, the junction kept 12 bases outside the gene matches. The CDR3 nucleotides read TGTGCCAGCAGCCAACCTGGCAGGGGGCGCGGGACCCAGTACTTC. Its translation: CASSQPGRGRGTQYF.

The CDR3 nucleotides read TGTGCCAGCAGCTTAGGAGGTCTAGCGGGAGCAGGGTACGAGCAGTACTTC. Translating gives CASSLGGLAGAGYEQYF. The J gene is TRBJ2-5, the V gene TRBV7-8; TRBD2 aligns across 10 bases. The J call may be faulty, since TRBJ2-7 better matches the DNA end. The CDR3 totals 17 residues. Germline assignment: CDR1 SGHVS and CDR2 FQNEAQ.

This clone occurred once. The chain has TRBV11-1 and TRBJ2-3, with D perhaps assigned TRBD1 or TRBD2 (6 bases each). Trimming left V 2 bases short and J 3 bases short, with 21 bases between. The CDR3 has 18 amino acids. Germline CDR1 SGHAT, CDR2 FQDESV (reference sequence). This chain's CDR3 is CASSLSQGGGRRTDTQYF. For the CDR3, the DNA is TGTGCCAGCAGCTTATCCCAAGGGGGAGGAAGGAGGACAGATACGCAGTATTTT.

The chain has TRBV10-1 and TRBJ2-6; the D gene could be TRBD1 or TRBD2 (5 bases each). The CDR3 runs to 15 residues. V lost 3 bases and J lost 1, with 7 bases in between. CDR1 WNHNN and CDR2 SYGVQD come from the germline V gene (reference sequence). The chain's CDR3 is CASSDGASGANVLTF. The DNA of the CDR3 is TGCGCCAGCAGTGACGGGGCTTCTGGGGCCAACGTCCTGACTTTC.

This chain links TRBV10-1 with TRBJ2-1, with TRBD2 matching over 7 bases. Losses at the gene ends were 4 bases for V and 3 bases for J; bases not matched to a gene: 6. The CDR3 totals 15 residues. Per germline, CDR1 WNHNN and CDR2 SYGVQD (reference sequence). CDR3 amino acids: CASSGGGLYYNEQFF. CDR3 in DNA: TGCGCCAGCAGTGGGGGGGGACTATACTACAATGAGCAGTTCTTC.

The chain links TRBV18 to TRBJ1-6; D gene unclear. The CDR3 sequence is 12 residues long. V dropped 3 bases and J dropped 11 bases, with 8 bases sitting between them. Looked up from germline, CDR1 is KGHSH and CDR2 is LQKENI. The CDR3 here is CASSPDTPPLHF. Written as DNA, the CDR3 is TGTGCCAGCTCACCTGACACTCCACCCCTCCACTTT.

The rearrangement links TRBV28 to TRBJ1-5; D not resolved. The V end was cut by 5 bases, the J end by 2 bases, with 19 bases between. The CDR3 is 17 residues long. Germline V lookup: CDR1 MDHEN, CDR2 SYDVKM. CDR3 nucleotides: TGTGCCAGCAGTAGCTTTCGTGGGGATGGGCGCAATCAGCCCCAGCATTTT. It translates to CASSSFRGDGRNQPQHF.

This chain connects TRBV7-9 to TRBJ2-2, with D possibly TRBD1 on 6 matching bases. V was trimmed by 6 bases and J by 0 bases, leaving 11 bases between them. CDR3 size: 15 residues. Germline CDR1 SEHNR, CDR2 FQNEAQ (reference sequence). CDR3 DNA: TGTGCCAGCAGGTCGGACAGCACGAACACCGGGGAGCTGTTTTTT. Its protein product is CASRSDSTNTGELFF.

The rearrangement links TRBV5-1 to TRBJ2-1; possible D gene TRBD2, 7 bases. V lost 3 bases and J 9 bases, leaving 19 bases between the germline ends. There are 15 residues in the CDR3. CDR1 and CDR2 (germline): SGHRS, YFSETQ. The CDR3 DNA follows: TGCGCCAGCAGCTCGCTGGGGGCGGGAGCAGGTGAGCAGTTCTTC. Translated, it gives CASSSLGAGAGEQFF.

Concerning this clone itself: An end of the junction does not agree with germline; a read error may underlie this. The CDR3 bases are TGTGCCAGCAGCCAAGTCGGCTCCTACGAGCAGTACTTC. Its protein is CASSQVGSYEQYF. This chain uses TRBV4-1 with TRBJ2-7, with unresolved D. Germline assignment: CDR1 MGHRA and CDR2 YSYEKL. This CDR3 has 13 amino acids.

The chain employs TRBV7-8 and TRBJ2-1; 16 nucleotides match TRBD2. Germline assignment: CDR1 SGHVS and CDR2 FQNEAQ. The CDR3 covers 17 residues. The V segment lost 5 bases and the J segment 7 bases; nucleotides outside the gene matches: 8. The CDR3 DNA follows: TGTGCCAGCAGCCCAGGGACTAGCGGGAGGGCCGGGAATGAGCAGTTCTTC. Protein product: CASSPGTSGRAGNEQFF.